This TCR beta chain emerged from a study of metastatic and nonmetastatic thyroid tumors. The overall study: A comparison of repertoires was made across blood and tumor or nodule tissue from malignant and benign thyroid patients.

TCRdb ran MiXCR on the PCR reads. The sample includes more than 40,000 clones, less than 5% of them seen just once. The germline gives CDR1 SGHDT, CDR2 YYEEEE. The CDR3 spans 17 residues. Trimming pared 2 bases from V and 0 bases from J, leaving 14 bases between. Whole-study results and caveats: Reported TCR beta diversity, measured in blood and tumor, was significantly higher for malignant thyroid tumors than for benign nodules.

No patient had received any treatment before thyroid surgery. Ten or more counts support this clone. Its antigen is undetermined. Sequenced: blood. J is TRBJ2-2 and V is TRBV5-6; D gene unclear. This sequence originates from a female donor with papillary thyroid cancer or a benign thyroid nodule (not recorded which). Some clones in this sample may be carry-over from other donors' samples. The chain's CDR3 is CASSLFSQNSNTGELFF. The CDR3 DNA reads TGTGCCAGCAGCTTATTCTCCCAGAATTCGAACACCGGGGAGCTGTTTTTT.